The sequence of this T cell receptor (beta chain) was determined in a study of blood T cell repertoires in COVID-19. The germline gives CDR1 SGHTA, CDR2 FQGNSA. The CDR3 is made up of 14 amino acids. The V end lost 5 bases, the J end lost 5 bases, and 13 bases lay between the germline ends. Sequencing was performed with immunoSEQ multiplex PCR; in TCRdb, only in-frame clones are kept and a portion is missing. The sample lists 200,000 to 250,000 clones; 83% were seen once. The genes are TRBV7-2 and TRBJ2-1; D is perhaps TRBD2 (5 bases). This sequence was found in a young woman with COVID-19, enrolled during active disease. Specimen: peripheral blood. CDR3 region: CASSPSRVNNEQFF. The CDR3 bases are TGTGCCAGCAGCCCTAGCCGGGTAAACAATGAGCAGTTCTTC.